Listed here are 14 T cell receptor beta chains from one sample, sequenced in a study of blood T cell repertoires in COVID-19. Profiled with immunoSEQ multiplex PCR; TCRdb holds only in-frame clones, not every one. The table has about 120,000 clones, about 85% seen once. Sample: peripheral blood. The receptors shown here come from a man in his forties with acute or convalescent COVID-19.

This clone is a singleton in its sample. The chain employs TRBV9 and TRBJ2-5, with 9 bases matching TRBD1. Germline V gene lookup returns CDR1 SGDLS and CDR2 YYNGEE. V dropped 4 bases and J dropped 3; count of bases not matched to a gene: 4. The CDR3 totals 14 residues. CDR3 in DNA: TGTGCCAGCAGCAGCAGGGACAGGGAAGAGACCCAGTACTTC. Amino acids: CASSSRDREETQYF.

The DNA of the CDR3 is TGTGCCAGCAGCTTAAGGGGGAGGGTCTCTACAGATACGCAGTATTTT. It codes for CASSLRGRVSTDTQYF. This chain links TRBV7-8 with TRBJ2-3; a possible D gene is TRBD2 (7 bases). CDR3 length: 16 amino acids. Trimming pared 2 bases from V and 3 bases from J, leaving 15 bases between. CDR1 is SGHVS and CDR2 is FQNEAQ in the germline V gene.

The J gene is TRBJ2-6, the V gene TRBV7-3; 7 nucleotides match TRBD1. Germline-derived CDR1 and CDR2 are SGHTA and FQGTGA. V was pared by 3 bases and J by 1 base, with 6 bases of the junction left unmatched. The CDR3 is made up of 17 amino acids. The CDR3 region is CASSLPGQWSGANVLTF. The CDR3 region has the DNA TGTGCCAGCAGCTTGCCGGGACAGTGGTCTGGGGCCAACGTCCTGACTTTC.

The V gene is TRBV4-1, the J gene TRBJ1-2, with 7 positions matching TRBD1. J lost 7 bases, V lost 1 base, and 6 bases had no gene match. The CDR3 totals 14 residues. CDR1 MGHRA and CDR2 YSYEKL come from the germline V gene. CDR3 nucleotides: TGCGCCAGCAGCCAAGGGTACAGGGGCCGTGGCTACACCTTC. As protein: CASSQGYRGRGYTF.

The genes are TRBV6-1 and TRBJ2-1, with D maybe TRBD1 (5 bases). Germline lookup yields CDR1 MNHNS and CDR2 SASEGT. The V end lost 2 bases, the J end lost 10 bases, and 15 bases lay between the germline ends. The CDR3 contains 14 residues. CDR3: CASSEPGRVVEQFF. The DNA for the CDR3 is TGTGCCAGCAGTGAACCGGGCAGGGTGGTGGAGCAGTTCTTC.

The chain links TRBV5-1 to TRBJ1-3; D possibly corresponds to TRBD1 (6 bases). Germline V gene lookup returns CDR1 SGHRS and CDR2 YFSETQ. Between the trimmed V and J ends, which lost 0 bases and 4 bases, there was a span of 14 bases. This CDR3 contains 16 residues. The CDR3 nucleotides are TGCGCCAGCAGCTTGGCGCCAGGGGCGGGCGGAAACACCATATATTTT. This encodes CASSLAPGAGGNTIYF.

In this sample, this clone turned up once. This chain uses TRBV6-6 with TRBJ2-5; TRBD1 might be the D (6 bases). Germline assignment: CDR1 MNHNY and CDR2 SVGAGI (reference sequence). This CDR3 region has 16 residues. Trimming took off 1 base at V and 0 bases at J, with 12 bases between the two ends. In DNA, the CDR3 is TGTGCCAGCAGTTACTTCTATGGGACACACCAAGAGACCCAGTACTTC. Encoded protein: CASSYFYGTHQETQYF.

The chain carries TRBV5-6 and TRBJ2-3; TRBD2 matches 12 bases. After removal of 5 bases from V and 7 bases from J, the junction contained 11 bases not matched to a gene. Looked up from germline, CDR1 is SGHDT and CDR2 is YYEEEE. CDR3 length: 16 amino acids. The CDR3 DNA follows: TGTGCCAGCAGTAGAGCTAGCGGGGGGGCCGTATATACGCAGTATTTT. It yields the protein CASSRASGGAVYTQYF.

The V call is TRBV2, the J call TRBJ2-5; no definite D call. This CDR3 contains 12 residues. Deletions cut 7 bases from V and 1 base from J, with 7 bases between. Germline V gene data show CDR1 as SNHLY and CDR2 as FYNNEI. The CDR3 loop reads CASNRVQETQYF. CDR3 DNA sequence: TGTGCCAGCAACCGGGTCCAAGAGACCCAGTACTTC.

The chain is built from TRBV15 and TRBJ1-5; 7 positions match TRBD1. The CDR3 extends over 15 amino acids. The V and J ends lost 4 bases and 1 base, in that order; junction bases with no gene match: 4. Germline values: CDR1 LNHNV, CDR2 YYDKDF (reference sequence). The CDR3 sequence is CATSNGQVSNQPQHF. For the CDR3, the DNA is TGTGCCACCAGCAACGGACAGGTGAGCAATCAGCCCCAGCATTTT.

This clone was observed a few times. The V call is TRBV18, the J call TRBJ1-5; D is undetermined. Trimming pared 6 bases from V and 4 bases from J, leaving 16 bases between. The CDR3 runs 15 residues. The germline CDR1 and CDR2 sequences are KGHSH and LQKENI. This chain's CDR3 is CASSSMSGGNQPQHF. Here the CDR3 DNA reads TGTGCCAGCTCCTCGATGTCAGGAGGGAATCAGCCCCAGCATTTT. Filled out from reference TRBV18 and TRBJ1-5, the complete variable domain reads NAGVMQNPRHLVRRRGQEARLRCSPMKGHSHVYWYRQLPEEGLKFMVYLQKENIIDESGMPKERFSAEFPKEGPSILRIQQVVRGDSAAYFCASSSMSGGNQPQHFGDGTRLSIL.

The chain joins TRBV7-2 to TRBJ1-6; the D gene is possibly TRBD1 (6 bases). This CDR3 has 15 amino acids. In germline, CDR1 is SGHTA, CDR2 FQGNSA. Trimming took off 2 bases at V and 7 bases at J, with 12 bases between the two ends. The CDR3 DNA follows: TGTGCCAGCAGCTTAAGGGGGGGCCCGAATTCACCCCTCCACTTT. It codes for CASSLRGGPNSPLHF.

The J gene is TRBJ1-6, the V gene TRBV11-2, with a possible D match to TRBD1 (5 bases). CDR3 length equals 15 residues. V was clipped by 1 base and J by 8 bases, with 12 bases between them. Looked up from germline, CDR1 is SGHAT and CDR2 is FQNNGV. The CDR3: CASSLVRGGDSPLHF. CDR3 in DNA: TGTGCCAGCAGCTTAGTTAGGGGAGGGGATTCACCCCTCCACTTT.

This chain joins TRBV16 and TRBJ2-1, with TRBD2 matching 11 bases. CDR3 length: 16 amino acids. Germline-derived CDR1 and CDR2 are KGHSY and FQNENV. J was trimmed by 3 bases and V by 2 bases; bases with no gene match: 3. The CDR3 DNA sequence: TGTGCCAGCAGCCAAGGACTAGCGGGCGGCTACAATGAGCAGTTCTTC. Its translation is CASSQGLAGGYNEQFF.